This T cell receptor (beta chain) is from a study of blood T cells in healthy people across ages. This CDR3 spans 12 amino acids. Germline V gene data show CDR1 as SGHDT and CDR2 as YYEEEE. The table lists this clonotype with a few counts. A J-beta primer mix and a sample-barcoded 5' primer were used in a second PCR of roughly 7 to 12 cycles. TCRdb ran MiXCR on the 5' RACE reads and lists one entry per CDR3 protein. This sample yields roughly 1,700,000 distinct CDR3 sequences, of which 28% are seen a single time; 7.7% belongs to the top ten. The chain employs TRBV5-6 and TRBJ2-5; TRBD2 is a possible D gene (6 bases). The assigned J gene may be wrong: the sequence end matches TRBJ2-7 better. The sample consisted of blood. The receptor comes from a young woman in good health. CDR3 in amino acids: CASSRGTGEQYF. CDR3 in DNA: TGTGCCAGCAGCCGGGGGACCGGCGAGCAGTACTTC.